Listed below are T cell receptor beta chains from one sample, sequenced in a study of OX40 agonist ivuxolimab in advanced cancers. The protocol was immunoSEQ multiplex PCR, while the TCRdb copy is restricted to in-frame clones and leaves out a portion. Among under 140,000 clones, roughly 89% were seen once, and the ten largest hold 0.27%. This specimen consisted of CD4+ or CD8+ T cells sorted from blood, obtained in a trial of the OX40 agonist ivuxolimab. The receptors were sampled from an adult with an advanced solid tumor such as melanoma, head and neck, liver or kidney cancer. Both conserved end residues are part of each CDR3. Fields, in order: CDR3 protein, CDR3 DNA, clone size, V gene, J gene, D gene. D genes are given only for firm matches. Clone size is shown for a subset of rows, as once, few, many or a class of expanded clone.

CDR3: CASSEFLGYNSPLHF; DNA: TGTGCCAGCAGTGAATTCCTGGGGTATAATTCACCCCTCCACTTT; size: NA; V: TRBV25-1; J: TRBJ1-6; D: NA
CDR3: CASSRTARNEKLFF; DNA: TGTGCCAGCAGCCGGACAGCGCGTAATGAAAAACTGTTTTTT; size: NA; V: TRBV7-2; J: TRBJ1-4; D: NA
CDR3: CASSHFGTGSLRHYGYTF; DNA: NA; size: NA; V: TRBV21-1; J: TRBJ1-2; D: NA
CDR3: CASSQEVGRNTEAFF; DNA: TGTGCCAGCAGCCAAGAGGTCGGACGGAACACTGAAGCTTTCTTT; size: NA; V: TRBV5-4; J: TRBJ1-1; D: NA
CDR3: CASSIEGARVGGYTF; DNA: TGTGCCAGTAGTATAGAGGGGGCGAGGGTCGGTGGCTACACCTTC; size: once; V: TRBV19; J: TRBJ1-2; D: NA
CDR3: CASSTPGSSDTQYF; DNA: TGTGCCAGTAGTACCCCGGGGTCCTCAGATACGCAGTATTTT; size: NA; V: TRBV19; J: TRBJ2-3; D: NA
CDR3: CASSPVGSSYEQYF; DNA: TGTGCCAGTAGTCCGGTAGGGAGCTCCTACGAGCAGTACTTC; size: NA; V: TRBV19; J: TRBJ2-7; D: NA
CDR3: CASSVSGSGGIAEAFF; DNA: TGTGCCAGCAGCGTATCCGGGAGTGGGGGGATTGCTGAAGCTTTCTTT; size: NA; V: TRBV9; J: TRBJ1-1; D: NA
CDR3: CASSLGPVQETQYF; DNA: TGTGCCAGCAGCTTGGGGCCCGTCCAAGAGACCCAGTACTTC; size: NA; V: TRBV7-2; J: TRBJ2-5; D: NA
CDR3: CASSQSKPGLAGEGEQFF; DNA: TGTGCCAGCAGCCAAAGTAAACCGGGACTAGCGGGAGAGGGTGAGCAGTTCTTC; size: NA; V: TRBV14; J: TRBJ2-1; D: TRBD2
CDR3: CASSPPLLAGGQGEQFF; DNA: TGCGCCAGCAGCCCCCCCCTACTAGCGGGAGGTCAAGGTGAGCAGTTCTTC; size: once; V: TRBV4-3; J: TRBJ2-1; D: TRBD2
CDR3: CASRIGLATYEQYF; DNA: TGTGCCAGCAGAATCGGACTAGCGACCTACGAGCAGTACTTC; size: NA; V: TRBV7-2; J: TRBJ2-7; D: TRBD2
CDR3: CAWSPGQGPTGNTIYF; DNA: TGTGCCTGGAGCCCCGGACAGGGGCCCACTGGAAACACCATATATTTT; size: NA; V: TRBV30; J: TRBJ1-3; D: TRBD1
CDR3: CASRAGGEVAEAFF; DNA: TGTGCCAGCAGGGCAGGGGGCGAGGTAGCTGAAGCTTTCTTT; size: few; V: TRBV28; J: TRBJ1-1; D: TRBD1
CDR3: CASSPGTTQWEQFF; DNA: TGCGCCAGCAGCCCCGGGACCACCCAGTGGGAGCAGTTCTTC; size: NA; V: TRBV5-1; J: TRBJ2-1; D: NA
CDR3: CASSLGGQESRPLHF; DNA: TGTGCCAGCAGTTTGGGGGGACAGGAGAGTCGACCCCTCCACTTT; size: NA; V: TRBV28; J: TRBJ1-6; D: TRBD1
CDR3: CASAGGGAIQETQYF; DNA: TGTGCCAGTGCAGGAGGGGGGGCGATCCAAGAGACCCAGTACTTC; size: NA; V: TRBV2; J: TRBJ2-5; D: NA
CDR3: CARSLGRSTYEQYF; DNA: TGTGCCAGAAGCTTAGGCAGATCAACCTATGAGCAGTACTTC; size: NA; V: TRBV5-3; J: TRBJ2-7; D: NA
CDR3: CASSARDGHYEQYF; DNA: TGTGCCAGCAGTGCCCGGGACGGACACTACGAGCAGTACTTC; size: NA; V: TRBV6-1; J: TRBJ2-7; D: NA
CDR3: CASSTPQQGRRGNTIYF; DNA: TGTGCCAGTAGTACCCCCCAACAGGGGAGGCGGGGAAACACCATATATTTT; size: NA; V: TRBV19; J: TRBJ1-3; D: TRBD1
CDR3: CASSRRTDHTDTQYF; DNA: TGTGCCAGCAGTCGAAGGACGGACCACACAGATACGCAGTATTTT; size: NA; V: TRBV27; J: TRBJ2-3; D: NA
CDR3: CASSPRTGGFEAFF; DNA: TGTGCCAGCTCACCTAGGACAGGGGGCTTCGAAGCTTTCTTT; size: NA; V: TRBV18; J: TRBJ1-1; D: TRBD1
CDR3: CASSEGAGVSEQYF; DNA: TGTGCCAGCAGTGAAGGAGCGGGAGTAAGCGAGCAGTACTTC; size: NA; V: TRBV2; J: TRBJ2-7; D: TRBD2
CDR3: CASSIEGGGAQHF; DNA: TGTGCCAGTAGTATAGAAGGGGGGGGAGCCCAGCATTTT; size: few; V: TRBV19; J: TRBJ1-5; D: NA
CDR3: CASGPGQGAHEQYF; DNA: TGTGCTAGTGGACCGGGACAGGGGGCCCACGAGCAGTACTTC; size: NA; V: TRBV12-5; J: TRBJ2-7; D: TRBD1